What follows are 29 T cell receptor beta chains derived from one specimen sequenced in a study of shared clonotypes between healthy human individuals. The protocol was immunoSEQ multiplex PCR, while the TCRdb copy is restricted to in-frame clones and leaves out a portion. The sample has roughly 500,000 clones; almost 97% are singletons. What was sequenced was naive CD4+ T cells sorted from blood. The subset was: CD45RA+ positively selected. The receptors were gathered from a young woman in good health.

The rearrangement links TRBV6-5 to TRBJ1-2, with D perhaps matching TRBD1 (6 bases). The CDR3 is 14 amino acids. Per the germline V gene, CDR1 is MNHEY and CDR2 is SVGAGI. V lost 7 bases and J 4 bases, leaving 16 bases between the germline ends. The CDR3 loop reads CASTRNRVGYGYTF. The DNA for the CDR3 is TGTGCCAGCACCCGAAACAGGGTAGGCTATGGCTACACCTTC.

This chain links TRBV27 with TRBJ2-5, with a possible D match to TRBD1 (5 bases). Germline lookup yields CDR1 MNHEY and CDR2 SMNVEV (reference sequence). The ends were cut back, 5 bases at V and 2 bases at J, with 12 bases in the middle. The CDR3 has 14 amino acids. For the CDR3, the DNA is TGTGCCAGCAGTACCCGACAGCAGCAAGAGACCCAGTACTTC. As protein: CASSTRQQQETQYF.

The gene calls are TRBV11-3 and TRBJ1-1, with D unresolved. Per the germline V gene, CDR1 is SGHNT and CDR2 is YENEEA. The CDR3 spans 14 residues. V was cut by 5 bases and J by 4 bases, with 14 bases left in between. The CDR3 DNA reads TGTGCCAGCAGCCCCGGCGTAGGGTCCACTGAAGCTTTCTTT. It translates to CASSPGVGSTEAFF.

This clone was detected only once. The rearrangement uses TRBV2 and TRBJ2-6; D gene unclear. Germline lookup yields CDR1 SNHLY and CDR2 FYNNEI. V lost 3 bases and J lost 1, with 7 bases in between. CDR3 length equals 15 residues. This chain's CDR3 is CASSELESGANVLTF. In DNA form, the CDR3 reads TGTGCCAGCAGTGAGCTTGAATCTGGGGCCAACGTCCTGACTTTC.

The chain carries TRBV19 and TRBJ2-7; perhaps TRBD1 as D (6 bases). Germline loops: CDR1 LNHDA, CDR2 SQIVND (reference sequence). Trimming left V 4 bases short and J 0 bases short, with 13 bases between. The CDR3 runs 15 residues. The CDR3 sequence: CASSTQQTGSYEQYF. CDR3 DNA: TGTGCCAGTAGTACACAACAGACAGGCTCCTACGAGCAGTACTTC.

The rearrangement links TRBV28 to TRBJ2-7, with TRBD2 as a possible D gene (5 bases). Germline V gene lookup returns CDR1 MDHEN and CDR2 SYDVKM. The length of the CDR3 is 16 residues. Trimming cost V 3 bases and J 5 bases, with 20 bases left between them. The CDR3 sequence is CASSFNSLGASHEQYF. Here the CDR3 DNA reads TGTGCCAGCAGTTTTAATAGTTTGGGAGCTTCCCACGAGCAGTACTTC.

The count of this clone is one. V and J are TRBV9 and TRBJ2-7; D is possibly TRBD1 (7 bases). The CDR3 has 14 residues. Germline CDR1 SGDLS, CDR2 YYNGEE. Trimming took off 1 base at V and 7 bases at J, with 15 bases between the two ends. CDR3 loop: CASSVTGEAREQYF. DNA of the CDR3: TGTGCCAGCAGCGTAACAGGGGAGGCGAGAGAGCAGTACTTC.

The genes are TRBV19 and TRBJ1-4, with a tentative D call TRBD1 (5 bases). This CDR3 is 14 amino acids long. The germline V gene encodes CDR1 LNHDA and CDR2 SQIVND (reference sequence). Trimming cost V 3 bases and J 8 bases, with 13 bases left between them. This CDR3 is CASSIIQGGEKLFF. CDR3 DNA: TGTGCCAGTAGTATCATCCAGGGAGGAGAAAAACTGTTTTTT.

The V and J genes are TRBV6-5 and TRBJ2-7; D is unresolved. Germline loops: CDR1 MNHEY, CDR2 SVGAGI. Trimming cost V 0 bases and J 0 bases, with 6 bases left between them. The CDR3 totals 14 residues. CDR3 DNA: TGTGCCAGCAGTTACTCGACCAACTCCTACGAGCAGTACTTC. Translation gives CASSYSTNSYEQYF.

The V call is TRBV30, the J call TRBJ1-1; maybe TRBD1 (6 bases). V was cut by 0 bases and J by 3 bases, with 14 bases left in between. Germline assignment: CDR1 GTSNPN and CDR2 SVGIG (reference sequence). CDR3 size: 15 residues. The CDR3 reads CAWSVGRGDHTEAFF. CDR3 in DNA: TGTGCCTGGAGTGTCGGGAGGGGGGATCACACTGAAGCTTTCTTT.

The chain joins TRBV6-6 to TRBJ2-7; 7 bases map to TRBD2. This CDR3 has 15 amino acids. Germline V lookup: CDR1 MNHNY, CDR2 SVGAGI (reference sequence). Trimming removed 7 bases from V and 3 bases from J; junction bases left unmatched: 12. CDR3 sequence reads: CASTPLGGVYYEQYF. The CDR3 DNA is TGTGCCAGCACACCGTTGGGGGGGGTTTACTACGAGCAGTACTTC.

The chain carries TRBV5-3 and TRBJ2-3; 7 bases map to TRBD2. TRBV5-3 is sorted into the ORF group, with uncertain function. V lost 4 bases, J lost 3 bases, and 5 bases stayed unmatched. The CDR3 covers 14 residues. The CDR3 is CARSTGLGTDTQYF. CDR3 sequence (DNA): TGTGCCAGAAGCACAGGACTAGGTACAGATACGCAGTATTTT.

The genes are TRBV11-2 and TRBJ2-1; 11 bases line up with TRBD2. This CDR3 is 16 amino acids long. The trim removed 4 bases at V and 2 bases at J, leaving 4 bases unmatched. Germline-derived CDR1 and CDR2 are SGHAT and FQNNGV. CDR3: CASSSYSGRAYNEQFF. The CDR3 bases are TGTGCCAGCAGCTCATATAGCGGGAGGGCCTACAATGAGCAGTTCTTC.

V is TRBV5-5 and J is TRBJ1-2; D is unclear. Germline V lookup: CDR1 SGHKS, CDR2 YYEKEE (reference sequence). CDR3 length equals 15 residues. V was clipped by 4 bases and J by 7 bases, with 20 bases between them. The CDR3 coding sequence is TGTGCCAGCAGCCTGTCTGCCAACGAGCGTTCTGGCTACACCTTC. It yields the protein CASSLSANERSGYTF.

The chain is built from TRBV6-1 and TRBJ2-6, with 7 bases lining up with TRBD2. The CDR3 spans 16 residues. The germline V gene has CDR1 MNHNS and CDR2 SASEGT. V lost 4 bases to trimming and J lost 2 bases; unmatched junction nucleotides: 5. The CDR3 region has the DNA TGTGCCAGCAGTGGTGGGAGGGTAACTGGGGCCAACGTCCTGACTTTC. Its translation is CASSGGRVTGANVLTF.

The V call is TRBV5-6, the J call TRBJ1-4; a possible D gene is TRBD1 (5 bases). The V and J ends lost 4 bases and 7 bases respectively, with 20 bases between them. The CDR3 is 16 amino acids. CDR1 and CDR2 (germline): SGHDT, YYEEEE. CDR3 sequence reads: CASSLDIPRGGEKLFF. For the CDR3, the DNA is TGTGCCAGCAGCCTCGACATCCCCCGGGGGGGTGAAAAACTGTTTTTT.

V is TRBV5-1 and J is TRBJ2-7; 8 nucleotides line up with TRBD1. This CDR3 contains 14 residues. Germline CDR1 reads SGHRS; CDR2 reads YFSETQ. V gave up 5 bases and J gave up 2 bases; unmatched junction bases: 6. The CDR3 loop is CASRSGTGPYEQYF. The CDR3 nucleotides are TGCGCCAGCAGATCCGGGACAGGTCCCTACGAGCAGTACTTC.

This chain connects TRBV30 to TRBJ2-3; D possibly corresponds to TRBD2 (5 bases). This CDR3 is built from 14 residues. The V end was cut by 0 bases, the J end by 4 bases, with 11 bases between. Germline CDR1 and CDR2: GTSNPN and SVGIG (reference sequence). CDR3 protein: CAWSVGSSPDTQYF. The CDR3 DNA reads as TGTGCCTGGAGTGTAGGGAGTTCCCCAGATACGCAGTATTTT.

The chain uses TRBV2 and TRBJ2-7, with TRBD1 as a possible D gene (5 bases). Trimming removed 7 bases at V and 5 bases at J, with 12 bases between. The CDR3 loop spans 12 amino acids. Germline CDR1 is SNHLY and CDR2 is FYNNEI. CDR3 residues: CASTSRGDEQYF. CDR3 nucleotide sequence: TGTGCCAGCACTAGTAGGGGCGACGAGCAGTACTTC.

The chain joins TRBV19 to TRBJ2-7, with 8 bases lining up with TRBD1. In germline, CDR1 is LNHDA, CDR2 SQIVND (reference sequence). With V trimmed by 4 bases and J by 4 bases, 9 bases remained unmatched. The CDR3 is 15 amino acids. Here the CDR3 reads CASSTPGTGRYEQYF. The CDR3 DNA sequence: TGTGCCAGTAGTACCCCCGGGACAGGCAGGTACGAGCAGTACTTC.

The rearrangement joins TRBV7-3 to TRBJ1-1; D remains unclear. V lost 3 bases, J lost 1 base, and 12 bases lay in between. Germline V gene data show CDR1 as SGHTA and CDR2 as FQGTGA. This CDR3 contains 15 residues. CDR3 protein: CASSFYPEANTEAFF. CDR3 bases: TGTGCCAGCAGCTTTTATCCCGAAGCGAACACTGAAGCTTTCTTT.

The V call is TRBV2, the J call TRBJ1-5; D gene uncertain. The CDR3 extends over 12 amino acids. CDR1 is SNHLY, CDR2 FYNNEI, per germline. Trimming removed 7 bases at V and 5 bases at J, with 9 bases between. The CDR3 DNA sequence: TGTGCCAGCAACAGAGACGATCAGCCCCAGCATTTT. This encodes CASNRDDQPQHF.

The chain recombines TRBV15 with TRBJ2-7, with TRBD1 identical over 8 bases. The CDR3 runs 16 residues. Germline V lookup: CDR1 LNHNV, CDR2 YYDKDF (reference sequence). After removal of 4 bases from V and 6 bases from J, the junction contained 14 bases not matched to a gene. CDR3 amino acids: CATSTFPDRVKSEQYF. CDR3 DNA: TGTGCCACCAGCACCTTCCCGGACAGGGTAAAATCCGAGCAGTACTTC. The variable domain in full, with the rest retrieved from reference TRBV15 and TRBJ2-7, is DAMVIQNPRYQVTQFGKPVTLSCSQTLNHNVMYWYQQKSSQAPKLLFHYYDKDFNNEADTPDNFQSRRPNTSFCFLDIRSPGLGDTAMYLCATSTFPDRVKSEQYFGPGTRLTVT.

This clone appeared once. The chain has TRBV28 and TRBJ2-7; D tentatively fits TRBD1 or TRBD2 (5 bases each). The germline CDR1 and CDR2 sequences are MDHEN and SYDVKM. Trimming cost V 5 bases and J 0 bases, with 8 bases left between them. The CDR3 has 13 amino acids. In nucleotides, the CDR3 is TGTGCCAGCAGTACCGGGACCTCCTACGAGCAGTACTTC. Translating gives CASSTGTSYEQYF. Filled out from reference TRBV28 and TRBJ2-7, the complete variable domain reads DVKVTQSSRYLVKRTGEKVFLECVQDMDHENMFWYRQDPGLGLRLIYFSYDVKMKEKGDIPEGYSVSREKKERFSLILESASTNQTSMYLCASSTGTSYEQYFGPGTRLTVT.

In this sample, this clone turned up once. The gene calls are TRBV28 and TRBJ1-5; D is unresolved. Trimming stripped 3 bases from V and 5 bases from J, with 14 bases between. The CDR3 is made up of 15 amino acids. Germline CDR1 and CDR2: MDHEN and SYDVKM. The CDR3 spells CASSFPGLNDQPQHF. In nucleotides, the CDR3 is TGTGCCAGCAGTTTTCCGGGGTTGAACGATCAGCCCCAGCATTTT.

This chain joins TRBV7-9 and TRBJ2-7; 8 nucleotides align to TRBD2. Per the germline V gene, CDR1 is SEHNR and CDR2 is FQNEAQ (reference sequence). The V segment lost 5 bases and the J segment 0 bases; nucleotides outside the gene matches: 6. CDR3 size: 15 residues. DNA of the CDR3: TGTGCCAGCAGCCTACGGCGGGAGGTCTCCTACGAGCAGTACTTC. It encodes CASSLRREVSYEQYF.

The gene calls are TRBV5-1 and TRBJ2-2; D is possibly TRBD1 (6 bases). V lost 4 bases and J 5 bases, leaving 15 bases between the germline ends. Germline assignment: CDR1 SGHRS and CDR2 YFSETQ. The CDR3 loop spans 15 amino acids. This CDR3 is CASSQGHEGTGELFF. The CDR3 DNA sequence: TGCGCCAGCAGCCAGGGACACGAAGGGACCGGGGAGCTGTTTTTT.

The chain joins TRBV5-1 to TRBJ2-5, with 7 bases aligning to TRBD2. The V gene end was trimmed by 2 bases and the J gene end by 4 bases; junction bases not matched to a gene: 8. Per germline, CDR1 SGHRS and CDR2 YFSETQ. The CDR3 covers 15 residues. The CDR3 reads CASSLVGEGGETQYF. The CDR3 coding sequence is TGCGCCAGCAGCTTAGTTGGGGAGGGCGGAGAGACCCAGTACTTC.

The V call is TRBV11-2, the J call TRBJ2-2, with D possibly called TRBD1 or TRBD2 (5 bases each). The CDR3 is 14 amino acids. V was pared by 5 bases and J by 5 bases, with 12 bases between. Germline V gene sequence: CDR1 SGHAT, CDR2 FQNNGV. As DNA, the CDR3 is TGTGCCAGCAGCCCCGGGGCGCGAACCGGGGAGCTGTTTTTT. Translating it yields CASSPGARTGELFF.